The 20 T cell receptor beta chains below come from one sample, sequenced in a study of blood T cell repertoires in COVID-19. Data came from immunoSEQ multiplex PCR; TCRdb stores just in-frame clones and leaves some out. Of about 190,000 clones in the sample, 70% to 90% were seen once. Material: peripheral blood. The source is a woman in her 70s with active or convalescent COVID-19.

The chain couples TRBV7-9 to TRBJ2-7; maybe TRBD1 (6 bases). This CDR3 spans 16 amino acids. CDR1 and CDR2 (germline): SEHNR, FQNEAQ (reference sequence). Trimming took off 5 bases at V and 6 bases at J, with 23 bases between the two ends. CDR3 in DNA: TGTGCCAGCAGCCCTTATAGACAGGAACTCATCTCCGAGCAGTACTTC. Translation: CASSPYRQELISEQYF.

The chain is built from TRBV24-1 and TRBJ2-7, with a tentative D call TRBD1 (7 bases). The CDR3 covers 15 residues. CDR1 and CDR2 (germline): KGHDR, SFDVKD. Trimming shortened V by 8 bases and J by 5 bases, and 21 bases separated the two germline ends. The DNA of the CDR3 is TGTGCCACCAAGTGTAGGAGGGGGCAGGGAAACGAGCAGTACTTC. It encodes CATKCRRGQGNEQYF.

The chain links TRBV19 to TRBJ2-7; 7 nucleotides line up with TRBD1. Germline V gives CDR1 LNHDA, CDR2 SQIVND (reference sequence). The CDR3 length is 14 residues. Trimming took 6 bases from V and 2 from J; bases not matched to a gene: 7. CDR3 in DNA: TGTGCCAGTAGGACCCCGGGACAGACCTACGAGCAGTACTTC. Amino acids: CASRTPGQTYEQYF.

A few counts support this clone. V is TRBV4-2 and J is TRBJ1-6; no clear D gene. Germline CDR1 is LGHNA and CDR2 is YNFKEQ. This CDR3 has 16 amino acids. The V end was cut by 2 bases, the J end by 0 bases, with 8 bases between. CDR3 bases: TGTGCCAGCAGCCAATCGGGAAGCTCCTATAATTCACCCCTCCACTTT. Translated: CASSQSGSSYNSPLHF.

The rearrangement links TRBV28 to TRBJ2-5, with TRBD1 matching 10 bases. With 5 bases clipped from V and 3 bases from J, the junction kept 9 bases outside the gene matches. Per germline, CDR1 MDHEN and CDR2 SYDVKM. The CDR3 length is 16 residues. The CDR3 sequence: CASSPLDRGLKETQYF. The CDR3 DNA is TGTGCCAGCAGTCCTCTTGACAGGGGGCTAAAAGAGACCCAGTACTTC.

The J gene is TRBJ1-6, the V gene TRBV27; 9 bases fit TRBD1. Germline CDR1 reads MNHEY; CDR2 reads SMNVEV (reference sequence). CDR3 size: 15 residues. The junction had 8 bases not matched to a gene; V was cut back by 7 bases and J by 7 bases. CDR3 sequence: CASTSMGQGNSPLHF. The DNA for the CDR3 is TGTGCCAGCACCTCCATGGGACAGGGCAATTCACCCCTCCACTTT.

This sequence joins TRBV5-1 and TRBJ2-1; 8 nucleotides agree with TRBD2. The CDR3 covers 15 residues. Trimming cost V 3 bases and J 2 bases; bases outside gene matches: 4. Germline V gene data show CDR1 as SGHRS and CDR2 as YFSETQ. The DNA of the CDR3 is TGCGCCAGCAGCTCGAATAGCGGGACCTACAATGAGCAGTTCTTC. It yields the protein CASSSNSGTYNEQFF.

The chain joins TRBV15 to TRBJ2-1, with TRBD1 matching over 11 bases. Germline CDR1 LNHNV, CDR2 YYDKDF (reference sequence). This CDR3 is 15 amino acids long. V lost 6 bases to trimming and J lost 3 bases; unmatched junction nucleotides: 4. CDR3 amino acids: CATRTGTGGYNEQFF. CDR3 nucleotides: TGTGCCACCAGGACCGGGACAGGGGGCTACAATGAGCAGTTCTTC.

This chain connects TRBV7-9 to TRBJ2-5; D might be TRBD2 (6 bases). The CDR3 is made up of 18 amino acids. Trimming removed 1 base from V and 5 bases from J, with 23 bases in between. Germline-derived CDR1 and CDR2 are SEHNR and FQNEAQ (reference sequence). CDR3 amino acids: CASSLVAGTQPGGETQYF. The CDR3 nucleotides read TGTGCCAGCAGCTTAGTGGCAGGGACTCAGCCCGGAGGGGAGACCCAGTACTTC. Drawing the rest from reference TRBV7-9 and TRBJ2-5, the complete variable domain is DTGVSQNPRHKITKRGQNVTFRCDPISEHNRLYWYRQTLGQGPEFLTYFQNEAQLEKSRLLSDRFSAERPKGSFSTLEIQRTEQGDSAMYLCASSLVAGTQPGGETQYFGPGTRLLVL.

This clone was detected ten times or more. The chain recombines TRBV5-1 with TRBJ2-5; TRBD2 matches 14 bases. The J segment lost 4 bases and the V segment lost 3 bases, leaving 11 bases of the junction unmatched. Germline V CDR1 and CDR2: SGHRS, YFSETQ. The CDR3 spans 18 residues. The DNA for the CDR3 is TGCGCCAGCAGCTGGCTGGCGGTAGGGACTAGCGGGAGAGAGACCCAGTACTTC. Amino acids: CASSWLAVGTSGRETQYF. The whole variable domain, filled in from reference TRBV5-1 and TRBJ2-5, reads KAGVTQTPRYLIKTRGQQVTLSCSPISGHRSVSWYQQTPGQGLQFLFEYFSETQRNKGNFPGRFSGRQFSNSRSEMNVSTLELGDSALYLCASSWLAVGTSGRETQYFGPGTRLLVL.

The V call is TRBV21-1, the J call TRBJ2-7; the table's TRBD2 call for D was not verified on the DNA. TRBV21-1 is marked as a pseudogene. The CDR3 spans 15 residues. CDR3 DNA sequence: TGTGCCAGCAGCAAAGCCCGGGGGTCCGCCTATGCGCAGTACTTC. This encodes CASSKARGSAYAQYF.

This rearrangement joins TRBV6-5 to TRBJ1-2, with 10 bases matching TRBD1. The CDR3 loop spans 16 amino acids. The V segment lost 2 bases and the J segment 8 bases; nucleotides outside the gene matches: 11. Germline V gives CDR1 MNHEY, CDR2 SVGAGI. CDR3 protein: CASSYRGTGVTKGYTF. The CDR3 DNA reads TGTGCCAGCAGTTACAGGGGGACAGGGGTGACGAAAGGCTACACCTTC.

The gene calls are TRBV11-2 and TRBJ1-4; tentatively, D is TRBD1 (5 bases). With 3 bases removed from V and 12 bases from J, the gap between germline ends came to 14 bases. The V gene's germline CDR1 is SGHAT and CDR2 FQNNGV. The length of the CDR3 is 13 residues. The CDR3 reads CASSFRPGGELFF. The CDR3 DNA is TGTGCCAGCAGCTTTCGGCCCGGGGGAGAACTGTTTTTT.

This clone was counted a few times. The rearrangement links TRBV5-4 to TRBJ2-2; D might be TRBD1 (6 bases). Deletions cut 0 bases from V and 3 bases from J, with 9 bases between. Germline V gene lookup returns CDR1 SGHNT and CDR2 YYREEE (reference sequence). The CDR3 has 15 amino acids. The CDR3 sequence: CASSLDRVDTGELFF. In DNA form, the CDR3 reads TGTGCCAGCAGCTTGGACAGGGTGGACACCGGGGAGCTGTTTTTT.

The chain recombines TRBV28 with TRBJ2-2; D uncertain. V was cut by 3 bases and J by 8 bases, with 4 bases left in between. CDR1 and CDR2 from the germline V gene are MDHEN and SYDVKM. The CDR3 consists of 11 residues. CDR3 sequence reads: CASSLRGELFF. CDR3 DNA: TGTGCCAGCAGTTTGAGGGGGGAGCTGTTTTTT. The full variable domain, rest sourced from reference TRBV28 and TRBJ2-2, is DVKVTQSSRYLVKRTGEKVFLECVQDMDHENMFWYRQDPGLGLRLIYFSYDVKMKEKGDIPEGYSVSREKKERFSLILESASTNQTSMYLCASSLRGELFFGEGSRLTVL.

The chain recombines TRBV7-9 with TRBJ2-1, with 14 positions matching TRBD2. Germline CDR1 and CDR2: SEHNR and FQNEAQ (reference sequence). V shed 4 bases and J 8 bases; nucleotides not matched to a gene: 7. The CDR3 covers 16 residues. CDR3 region: CASSSPWTSGRHEQFF. CDR3 nucleotides: TGTGCCAGCAGCTCCCCTTGGACTAGCGGGAGGCATGAGCAGTTCTTC.

A few counts support this clone. This chain uses TRBV6-6 with TRBJ2-1, with 10 positions matching TRBD2. Germline loops: CDR1 MNHNY, CDR2 SVGAGI (reference sequence). V was pared by 7 bases and J by 0 bases, with 6 bases of the junction left unmatched. This CDR3 has 16 amino acids. CDR3 nucleotides: TGTGCCAGCACCTGGACTAGCGGCAGCTCCTACAATGAGCAGTTCTTC. This translates into CASTWTSGSSYNEQFF.

This clone appeared once. The gene calls are TRBV11-1 and TRBJ2-7; 7 nucleotides line up with TRBD2. CDR1 and CDR2 from the germline V gene are SGHAT and FQDESV (reference sequence). Unmatched junction bases numbered 4, after V lost 5 bases and J lost 0 bases. This CDR3 is built from 14 residues. The CDR3 reads CASSPGTTSYEQYF. The CDR3, as DNA: TGTGCCAGCAGCCCCGGGACTACCTCCTACGAGCAGTACTTC.

V usage is TRBV7-2 and J usage is TRBJ2-7, with a weak D call TRBD2 (6 bases). The germline V gene encodes CDR1 SGHTA and CDR2 FQGNSA. The CDR3 extends over 13 amino acids. With 5 bases removed from V and 4 bases from J, the gap between germline ends came to 12 bases. CDR3 in DNA: TGTGCCAGCAGCCTGAACCGGGGGTACGAGCAGTACTTC. It translates to CASSLNRGYEQYF. Using reference TRBV7-2 and TRBJ2-7 for the parts outside the CDR3, the full variable domain is GAGVSQSPSNKVTEKGKDVELRCDPISGHTALYWYRQSLGQGLEFLIYFQGNSAPDKSGLPSDRFSAERTGGSVSTLTIQRTQQEDSAVYLCASSLNRGYEQYFGPGTRLTVT.

The rearrangement joins TRBV18 to TRBJ2-7, with D possibly matching TRBD2 (7 bases). CDR3 length: 17 amino acids. Trimming stripped 6 bases from V and 5 bases from J, with 26 bases between. Germline CDR1 and CDR2: KGHSH and LQKENI. This CDR3 is CASSPFKGGGATNEQYF. DNA of the CDR3: TGTGCCAGCTCGCCATTCAAGGGTGGGGGGGCGACGAACGAGCAGTACTTC.